What follows is one T cell receptor beta chain and its context. Clones were sequenced by immunoSEQ multiplex PCR, and TCRdb holds only the in-frame ones, with some missing. The sample carries 350,000 to 400,000 clones, about 90% recorded once. The sample belongs to a study of blood T cell repertoires in COVID-19. Trimming removed 4 bases from V and 7 bases from J; junction bases left unmatched: 13. This CDR3 is 16 amino acids long. CDR1 is KGHSH and CDR2 is LQKENI in the germline V gene. The chain uses TRBV18 and TRBJ2-4; TRBD2 matches 7 bases. The TCR comes from a man between 40 and 49 years old in a cohort exposed to, infected with or recovered from COVID-19 (not recorded which). The sequenced sample consisted of PBMCs or T cells enriched from blood (not recorded which). The CDR3 here is CASSHPPSAGVNIQYF. Here the CDR3 DNA reads TGTGCCAGCTCACACCCACCTAGCGCGGGAGTTAACATTCAGTACTTC.